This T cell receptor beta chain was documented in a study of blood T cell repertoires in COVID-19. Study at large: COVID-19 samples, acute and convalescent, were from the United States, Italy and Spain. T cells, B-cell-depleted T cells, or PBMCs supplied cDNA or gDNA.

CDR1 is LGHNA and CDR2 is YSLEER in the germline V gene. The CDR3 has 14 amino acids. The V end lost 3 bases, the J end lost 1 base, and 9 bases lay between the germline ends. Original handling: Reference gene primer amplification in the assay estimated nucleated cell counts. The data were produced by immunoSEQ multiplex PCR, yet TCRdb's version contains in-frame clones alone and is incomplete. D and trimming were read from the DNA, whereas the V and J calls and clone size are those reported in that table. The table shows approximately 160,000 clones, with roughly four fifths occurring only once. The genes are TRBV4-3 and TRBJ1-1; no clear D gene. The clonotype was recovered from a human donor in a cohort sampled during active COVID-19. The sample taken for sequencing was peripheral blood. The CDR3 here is CASSQGTENTEAFF. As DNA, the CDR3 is TGCGCCAGCAGCCAGGGTACAGAGAACACTGAAGCTTTCTTT.